Listed here are 30 T cell receptor beta chains from one sample, sequenced in a study of blood T cell repertoires in COVID-19 (dated by TCRdb to the early 2020s). Library preparation used the immunoSEQ multiplex PCR assay. In TCRdb, the immuneACCESS table is reduced to in-frame sequences with V and J assigned. These tables do not hold every clone; where another copy was compared, an unresolved V gene accounts for under half, and the others remain unexplained. The sample table lists tens of thousands of clones, about nine tenths of them with a count of one. Roughly 9.1% of the sample is held by the ten biggest clonotypes. Sequences were obtained from peripheral blood. The receptors come from a human donor with acute or convalescent COVID-19. The donor label of this sample is uncertain.

The CDR3 DNA follows: TGTGCCAGCAGCATGCAGGGACTTTCGGGAAACACCATATATTTT. It translates to CASSMQGLSGNTIYF. The V gene is TRBV6-5, the J gene TRBJ1-3; tentative D call: TRBD1 (5 bases). Germline values: CDR1 MNHEY, CDR2 SVGAGI. The CDR3 loop spans 15 amino acids. V was pared by 6 bases and J by 4 bases, with 16 bases between.

The table lists this clone with a count of one. The chain joins TRBV7-2 to TRBJ1-2; 9 bases are a match to TRBD1. This CDR3 spans 14 amino acids. From germline, CDR1 is SGHTA and CDR2 FQGNSA. The V and J ends lost 5 bases and 4 bases, in that order; junction bases with no gene match: 5. CDR3 amino acids: CASSRTGDSYGYTF. The CDR3 DNA is TGTGCCAGCAGCCGGACAGGGGACAGCTATGGCTACACCTTC.

This chain connects TRBV6-6 to TRBJ2-7; D gene ambiguous. Germline CDR1 and CDR2: MNHNY and SVGAGI (reference sequence). V lost 4 bases and J 6 bases, leaving 16 bases between the germline ends. This CDR3 comprises 14 residues. The CDR3 nucleotides read TGTGCCAGCAGTTTGGGCAGCTCAACCTCCGAGCAGTACTTC. This translates into CASSLGSSTSEQYF.

The sample holds one count of this clone. This chain joins TRBV28 and TRBJ1-2; D might be TRBD1 (6 bases). CDR1 and CDR2 (germline): MDHEN, SYDVKM. The CDR3 is 14 residues long. Trimming took off 2 bases at V and 3 bases at J, with 10 bases between the two ends. The CDR3 sequence: CASSLDPGDYGYTF. The CDR3, as DNA: TGTGCCAGCAGTTTAGACCCAGGGGACTATGGCTACACCTTC.

The CDR3 spells CASSQRPGVSDNSPLHF. The CDR3 DNA reads as TGTGCCAGCAGCCAACGACCAGGGGTTTCCGATAATTCACCCCTCCACTTT. The chain uses TRBV7-9 and TRBJ1-6, with TRBD1 as a possible D gene (6 bases). The CDR3 loop spans 17 amino acids. Looked up from germline, CDR1 is SEHNR and CDR2 is FQNEAQ (reference sequence). Trimming stripped 5 bases from V and 5 bases from J, with 19 bases between.

The CDR3 coding sequence is TGTGCCAGCGTTATACGGAGCGATCAGCCCCAGCATTTT. It yields the protein CASVIRSDQPQHF. The chain uses TRBV6-5 and TRBJ1-5; D uncertain. V was shortened by 8 bases and J by 5 bases, with 13 bases between the two germline ends. The CDR3 covers 13 residues. Germline loops: CDR1 MNHEY, CDR2 SVGAGI.

V usage is TRBV5-4 and J usage is TRBJ1-2; 7 nucleotides align to TRBD1. Germline V gives CDR1 SGHNT, CDR2 YYREEE (reference sequence). The CDR3 is 13 residues long. Trimming at V came to 4 bases and at J to 4 bases, leaving 4 bases not matched to a gene. Here the CDR3 reads CASSRGQTYGYTF. CDR3 DNA: TGTGCCAGCAGCCGGGGACAGACCTATGGCTACACCTTC.

The chain couples TRBV2 to TRBJ2-1, with 8 nucleotides matching TRBD2. Germline CDR1 reads SNHLY; CDR2 reads FYNNEI. Trimming took 7 bases from V and 7 from J; bases not matched to a gene: 12. The length of the CDR3 is 15 residues. CDR3 DNA: TGTGCCAGCAACAGCTACAGCGGGAGCTTTAATGAGCAGTTCTTC. It is translated as CASNSYSGSFNEQFF.

The V call is TRBV5-6, the J call TRBJ1-4; TRBD1 might be the D (6 bases). This CDR3 is built from 18 residues. The germline CDR1 and CDR2 sequences are SGHDT and YYEEEE. V gave up 6 bases and J gave up 0 bases, with 21 bases separating them. CDR3 nucleotide sequence: TGTGCCAGCACCAGGGGAGCGACCGGACTCGCAACTAATGAAAAACTGTTTTTT. Residues: CASTRGATGLATNEKLFF.

V is TRBV2 and J is TRBJ2-5; TRBD2 matches at 8 bases. V gave up 8 bases and J gave up 5 bases; unmatched junction bases: 13. Germline lookup yields CDR1 SNHLY and CDR2 FYNNEI. The CDR3 length is 15 residues. Here the CDR3 DNA reads TGTGCCAGCGGAGATTGGCGGGGGGCCCGGGAGACCCAGTACTTC. Its protein is CASGDWRGARETQYF.

The gene calls are TRBV7-2 and TRBJ2-6, with 8 bases lining up with TRBD1. Germline values: CDR1 SGHTA, CDR2 FQGNSA. V lost 7 bases to trimming and J lost 1 base; unmatched junction nucleotides: 12. The CDR3 length is 18 residues. CDR3 protein: CASTLNRQGSSGANVLTF. For the CDR3, the DNA is TGTGCCAGCACCCTAAATAGACAGGGGAGTTCTGGGGCCAACGTCCTGACTTTC.

The chain links TRBV3-1 (or the pseudogene TRBV3-2) to TRBJ1-6; 7 nucleotides agree with TRBD1. J lost 10 bases, V lost 6 bases, and 9 bases had no gene match. CDR3 length: 14 residues. Germline lookup yields CDR1 LGHDT and CDR2 YNNKEL (reference sequence). CDR3 amino acids: CASRDPGQPSPLHF. CDR3 DNA: TGTGCCAGCAGAGACCCGGGACAGCCATCACCCCTCCACTTT.

CDR3 amino acids: CASSNTDTQYF. As DNA, the CDR3 is TGCGCCAGCAGTAACACAGATACGCAGTATTTT. The gene calls are TRBV5-1 and TRBJ2-3; D uncertain. Trimming left V 5 bases short and J 2 bases short, with 3 bases between. The length of the CDR3 is 11 residues. The germline V gene encodes CDR1 SGHRS and CDR2 YFSETQ.

CDR3 sequence reads: CASSFRRTSGSPETQYF. The DNA for the CDR3 is TGTGCCAGCAGTTTCCGTAGGACTAGCGGGAGTCCGGAGACCCAGTACTTC. The gene calls are TRBV27 and TRBJ2-5; 13 nucleotides align to TRBD2. The trim removed 3 bases at V and 5 bases at J, leaving 9 bases unmatched. CDR1 is MNHEY, CDR2 SMNVEV, per germline (reference sequence). The CDR3 covers 17 residues.

The genes are TRBV19 and TRBJ2-3, with 11 bases that match TRBD1. The CDR3 extends over 14 amino acids. V shed 6 bases and J 7 bases; nucleotides not matched to a gene: 6. Germline lookup yields CDR1 LNHDA and CDR2 SQIVND (reference sequence). This CDR3 reads CASSTGDRGNTQYF. The CDR3 DNA follows: TGTGCCAGTAGCACCGGGGACAGGGGGAATACGCAGTATTTT.

The chain employs TRBV6-5 and TRBJ2-5; no clear D gene. The germline gives CDR1 MNHEY, CDR2 SVGAGI. Trimming took off 7 bases at V and 5 bases at J, with 8 bases between the two ends. The CDR3 is 11 amino acids. CDR3 sequence: CASKRAETQYF. The CDR3 coding sequence is TGTGCCAGCAAGCGCGCTGAGACCCAGTACTTC.

J is TRBJ2-1 and V is TRBV7-9; 8 bases map to TRBD2. This CDR3 has 14 amino acids. CDR1 is SEHNR, CDR2 FQNEAQ, per germline (reference sequence). V dropped 5 bases and J dropped 5; count of bases not matched to a gene: 5. In DNA, the CDR3 is TGTGCCAGCAGCGATGGACTAGCCCACAATGAGCAGTTCTTC. Its protein is CASSDGLAHNEQFF.

The genes are TRBV2 and TRBJ2-1, with 8 bases identical to TRBD2. The junction had 7 bases not matched to a gene; V was cut back by 7 bases and J by 2 bases. This CDR3 region has 15 residues. Per the germline V gene, CDR1 is SNHLY and CDR2 is FYNNEI. This chain's CDR3 is CASKTLSGAYNEQFF. The CDR3 DNA reads as TGTGCCAGCAAGACCCTTAGCGGGGCCTACAATGAGCAGTTCTTC.

This chain connects TRBV20-1 to TRBJ1-1; D not resolved. Deletions cut 5 bases from V and 1 base from J, with 5 bases between. CDR3 size: 11 residues. In germline, CDR1 is DFQATT, CDR2 SNEGSKA (reference sequence). The CDR3 DNA sequence: TGCAGTGCTCCCTCGAACACTGAAGCTTTCTTT. Amino acid sequence: CSAPSNTEAFF.

A single count supports this clone. The CDR3 reads CASSFQAGGAEQFF. CDR3 nucleotide sequence: TGTGCCAGCAGCTTCCAAGCGGGAGGAGCTGAGCAGTTCTTC. The rearrangement uses TRBV7-2 and TRBJ2-1; 9 bases fit TRBD2. The J segment lost 9 bases and the V segment lost 3 bases, leaving 6 bases of the junction unmatched. Germline CDR1 and CDR2: SGHTA and FQGNSA. The CDR3 is 14 residues long. Full variable domain (rest looked up from reference TRBV7-2 and TRBJ2-1): GAGVSQSPSNKVTEKGKDVELRCDPISGHTALYWYRQSLGQGLEFLIYFQGNSAPDKSGLPSDRFSAERTGGSVSTLTIQRTQQEDSAVYLCASSFQAGGAEQFFGPGTRLTVL.

The V gene is TRBV5-1, the J gene TRBJ2-1, with a weak D call TRBD1 (7 bases). CDR1 and CDR2 from the germline V gene are SGHRS and YFSETQ. The CDR3 consists of 15 residues. Trimming cost V 1 base and J 4 bases, with 12 bases left between them. The DNA for the CDR3 is TGCGCCAGCAGCTTGTACAGGGGAGGATACAATGAGCAGTTCTTC. As protein: CASSLYRGGYNEQFF.

This clone was observed once. This chain connects TRBV10-1 to TRBJ2-1; TRBD1 agrees at 7 bases. V lost 0 bases to trimming and J lost 4 bases; unmatched junction nucleotides: 6. The CDR3 sequence is 16 residues long. The germline CDR1 and CDR2 sequences are WNHNN and SYGVQD (reference sequence). The CDR3 here is CASSESWDSPYNEQFF. CDR3 bases: TGCGCCAGCAGTGAGTCCTGGGACAGTCCATACAATGAGCAGTTCTTC.

The genes are TRBV10-3 and TRBJ2-1; 7 bases fit TRBD2. Trimming took 10 bases from V and 9 from J; bases not matched to a gene: 9. CDR1 and CDR2 from the germline V gene are ENHRY and SYGVKD. The CDR3 has 12 residues. The CDR3 loop is CATTGSGIEQFF. The DNA for the CDR3 is TGTGCCACTACGGGGAGCGGGATTGAGCAGTTCTTC.

This chain uses TRBV19 with TRBJ2-3; 11 bases line up with TRBD2. Germline assignment: CDR1 LNHDA and CDR2 SQIVND (reference sequence). Trimming removed 3 bases from V and 4 bases from J; junction bases left unmatched: 3. The CDR3 has 15 residues. The CDR3 is CASSISGGAADTQYF. As DNA, the CDR3 is TGTGCCAGTAGTATTAGCGGGGGGGCCGCAGATACGCAGTATTTT.

V gene TRBV9 combines with J gene TRBJ1-1; D is ambiguous. Trimming removed 0 bases from V and 4 bases from J, with 7 bases in between. This CDR3 spans 13 amino acids. Per germline, CDR1 SGDLS and CDR2 YYNGEE. The CDR3 is CASSVASGTEAFF. CDR3 nucleotide sequence: TGTGCCAGCAGCGTAGCGTCGGGCACTGAAGCTTTCTTT.

The J gene is TRBJ1-1, the V gene TRBV28; weak D call: TRBD1 (6 bases). The length of the CDR3 is 16 residues. The V gene's germline CDR1 is MDHEN and CDR2 SYDVKM. Trimming pared 3 bases from V and 3 bases from J, leaving 17 bases between. The CDR3 bases are TGTGCCAGCAGTTTGATACAGGGTGTGCTTCACACTGAAGCTTTCTTT. Amino acid sequence: CASSLIQGVLHTEAFF.

The chain employs TRBV7-2 and TRBJ1-2; 7 positions agree with TRBD1. This CDR3 is 16 amino acids long. The trim removed 11 bases at V and 8 bases at J, leaving 23 bases unmatched. Germline CDR1 reads SGHTA; CDR2 reads FQGNSA. CDR3: CAHPLDRVVPYGGYTF. CDR3 in DNA: TGTGCCCACCCCTTAGACAGGGTGGTCCCGTACGGGGGCTACACCTTC. Looking up the rest from reference TRBV7-2 and TRBJ1-2 gives the full variable domain: GAGVSQSPSNKVTEKGKDVELRCDPISGHTALYWYRQSLGQGLEFLIYFQGNSAPDKSGLPSDRFSAERTGGSVSTLTIQRTQQEDSAVYLCAHPLDRVVPYGGYTFGSGTRLTVV.

This rearrangement joins TRBV5-1 to TRBJ2-7; TRBD1 aligns across 7 bases. The germline CDR1 and CDR2 sequences are SGHRS and YFSETQ. The trim removed 0 bases at V and 5 bases at J, leaving 8 bases unmatched. CDR3 length: 15 residues. For the CDR3, the DNA is TGCGCCAGCAGCTTGGAGGGGGCCCGCACCAACGAGCAGTACTTC. This translates into CASSLEGARTNEQYF.

The rearrangement links TRBV9 to TRBJ2-5, with 7 positions matching TRBD1. This CDR3 spans 14 amino acids. Germline V CDR1 and CDR2: SGDLS, YYNGEE. V shed 4 bases and J 4 bases; nucleotides not matched to a gene: 7. For the CDR3, the DNA is TGTGCCAGCAGCCCGACGGACAGGCTAGAGACCCAGTACTTC. Protein sequence: CASSPTDRLETQYF.

The J gene is TRBJ2-6, the V gene TRBV5-5, with 9 nucleotides matching TRBD1. CDR3 length equals 19 residues. Germline CDR1 and CDR2: SGHKS and YYEKEE (reference sequence). V trimming: 1 base; J trimming: 0 bases; junction bases outside the gene matches: 8. The CDR3 DNA is TGTGCCAGCAGCTTGCCATCGGGACAGGGCTACTCTGGGGCCAACGTCCTGACTTTC. This translates into CASSLPSGQGYSGANVLTF.